The 3 T cell receptor beta chains presented below share a single source sample, sequenced in a study of blood T cell repertoires in COVID-19 (dated by TCRdb to 2018 to 2021). Receptor libraries were prepared by the immunoSEQ multiplex PCR assay. TCRdb carries this immuneACCESS record with in-frame sequences only. Its versions omit some clonotypes, under half of them owing to an unresolved V gene in the studies checked, with the rest unexplained. This sample is represented by 200,000 to 250,000 clones; 80% to 90% of them were singletons. The ten largest clonotypes hold more than 5.5% of the sample. Sequenced sample: peripheral blood. The receptors here all came from a man older than 75 with acute or convalescent COVID-19.

The V gene is TRBV5-1, the J gene TRBJ2-5, with TRBD2 matching over 9 bases. CDR3 length: 13 residues. The V gene's germline CDR1 is SGHRS and CDR2 YFSETQ. V lost 0 bases to trimming and J lost 12 bases; unmatched junction nucleotides: 6. The CDR3 loop reads CASSLEVAGVKYF. DNA of the CDR3: TGCGCCAGCAGCTTGGAGGTAGCGGGAGTTAAGTACTTC. Based on the CDR3 plus reference TRBV5-1 and TRBJ2-5, the full variable domain is KAGVTQTPRYLIKTRGQQVTLSCSPISGHRSVSWYQQTPGQGLQFLFEYFSETQRNKGNFPGRFSGRQFSNSRSEMNVSTLELGDSALYLCASSLEVAGVKYFGPGTRLLVL.

The genes are TRBV5-1 and TRBJ1-1, with a tentative D call TRBD1 (5 bases). The length of the CDR3 is 14 residues. Germline values: CDR1 SGHRS, CDR2 YFSETQ. V was cut by 0 bases and J by 1 base, with 7 bases left in between. CDR3 sequence reads: CASSLAGKNTEAFF. The CDR3 bases are TGCGCCAGCAGCTTGGCAGGGAAGAACACTGAAGCTTTCTTT.

This clone was seen only once. The rearrangement uses TRBV6-5 and TRBJ1-1, with a possible D match to TRBD1 (6 bases). The V gene lost 0 bases and the J gene lost 1 base, with 9 bases spanning the gap. Germline V CDR1 and CDR2: MNHEY, SVGAGI. The CDR3 totals 15 residues. DNA of the CDR3: TGTGCCAGCAGTTACTCGGGACATCCGAACACTGAAGCTTTCTTT. This gives the protein CASSYSGHPNTEAFF.